Each of the 11 T cell receptor beta chains below was sequenced from the same sample in a study of Ad26.COV2.S vaccination and SARS-CoV-2 variants (dated by TCRdb to the early 2020s). Receptors were amplified or captured by the immunoSEQ multiplex PCR assay. Here the immuneACCESS table is served through TCRdb, limited to in-frame sequences with V and J called. Missing clones are a known gap in these copies; in checked studies unresolved V genes cover under half, and the rest lacks a known reason. The sample table records fewer than 500,000 clones; around nine tenths of these occur just once. In total, the top ten clones hold approximately 12% of the sample. The treatment or condition label corresponds to: roughly 19 received Ad26.COV2.S at low or high dose, single or two shots; roughly five received placebo; per-sample allocation not given. For vaccine and placebo recipients, the sequenced repertoires came from samples collected on day 63 after the first injection.

This sample comprised peripheral blood, obtained in a trial of Ad26.COV2.S vaccine versus placebo. The source of these receptors is a person between 18 and 65 years old who received the Ad26.COV2.S COVID-19 vaccine or a placebo.

The chain has TRBV27 and TRBJ2-2, with D perhaps matching TRBD1 (5 bases). Trimming left V 2 bases short and J 6 bases short, with 13 bases between. The CDR3 loop spans 15 amino acids. Germline V gene data show CDR1 as MNHEY and CDR2 as SMNVEV (reference sequence). The CDR3 DNA reads TGTGCCAGCAGTTTAAACAGGATAACAGCCGGGGAGCTGTTTTTT. This gives the protein CASSLNRITAGELFF.

This clone was seen once. V usage is TRBV28 and J usage is TRBJ1-4; D not resolved. The CDR3 consists of 15 residues. The ends were cut back, 5 bases at V and 0 bases at J, with 10 bases in the middle. CDR1 is MDHEN, CDR2 SYDVKM, per germline. The CDR3 here is CASSPGSATNEKLFF. For the CDR3, the DNA is TGTGCCAGCAGTCCCGGGTCGGCAACTAATGAAAAACTGTTTTTT.

The chain combines TRBV12-3 or TRBV12-4 with TRBJ2-2; D is perhaps TRBD1 (6 bases). The CDR3 extends over 13 amino acids. Trimming cost V 7 bases and J 6 bases, with 12 bases left between them. CDR3 loop: CASIQGPPGELFF. CDR3 nucleotides: TGTGCCAGCATACAGGGACCACCCGGGGAGCTGTTTTTT.

The chain links TRBV18 to TRBJ2-2; D ambiguous. Trimming stripped 2 bases from V and 2 bases from J, with 9 bases between. The CDR3 length is 15 residues. The germline V gene has CDR1 KGHSH and CDR2 LQKENI. The CDR3 DNA reads TGTGCCAGCTCACCAGCCAGGAGTAACACCGGGGAGCTGTTTTTT. Translating gives CASSPARSNTGELFF.

This chain uses TRBV6-5 with TRBJ2-7, with D maybe TRBD2 (6 bases). Deletions cut 4 bases from V and 3 bases from J, with 10 bases between. Germline V CDR1 and CDR2: MNHEY, SVGAGI. The CDR3 contains 13 residues. The CDR3 region is CASSSAGHYEQYF. In nucleotides, the CDR3 is TGTGCCAGCAGTTCAGCGGGCCACTACGAGCAGTACTTC.

The rearrangement links TRBV20-1 to TRBJ2-3, with TRBD2 matching 9 bases. This CDR3 is 16 amino acids long. CDR1 is DFQATT and CDR2 is SNEGSKA in the germline V gene (reference sequence). J gave up 5 bases and V 3 bases, and 12 bases lay outside the gene matches. CDR3 bases: TGCAGTGCTAGTCACCTTGCGGGAGGGCCCGTAGATACGCAGTATTTT. Translating it yields CSASHLAGGPVDTQYF.

The CDR3: CASSLGPDRTYEQYF. The DNA for the CDR3 is TGTGCCAGCAGCTTAGGCCCGGACAGGACCTACGAGCAGTACTTC. This rearrangement joins TRBV13 to TRBJ2-7; 7 nucleotides match TRBD1. V dropped 0 bases and J dropped 2; count of bases not matched to a gene: 4. CDR3 length: 15 amino acids. Germline values: CDR1 PRHDT, CDR2 FYEKMQ (reference sequence).

V is TRBV6-1 and J is TRBJ2-5; a weak D match, TRBD1 (7 bases). The CDR3 consists of 15 residues. The V gene lost 0 bases and the J gene lost 3 bases, with 11 bases spanning the gap. The V gene's germline CDR1 is MNHNS and CDR2 SASEGT. CDR3 protein: CASSEAGRGEETQYF. In DNA form, the CDR3 reads TGTGCCAGCAGTGAAGCGGGCAGGGGGGAAGAGACCCAGTACTTC.

Regarding this clone: This specimen includes other DNA sequences encoding the same CDR3. The chain joins TRBV19 to TRBJ2-3; the D is unclear. The CDR3 totals 12 residues. Looked up from germline, CDR1 is LNHDA and CDR2 is SQIVND (reference sequence). V was clipped by 2 bases and J by 5 bases, with 5 bases between them. CDR3 nucleotide sequence: TGTGCCAGTAGTATATCGGGAGATACGCAGTATTTT. It specifies CASSISGDTQYF.

This clone was seen more than once but under ten times. The chain joins TRBV7-2 to TRBJ2-7; maybe TRBD1 (6 bases). The V gene's germline CDR1 is SGHTA and CDR2 FQGNSA. V lost 5 bases, J lost 1 base, and 9 bases lay in between. CDR3 length: 13 residues. Written as DNA, the CDR3 is TGTGCCAGCAGCGAAGGGGGATCCTACGAGCAGTACTTC. Amino acids: CASSEGGSYEQYF.

A few counts support this clone. This sequence joins TRBV29-1 and TRBJ2-2; the D is unclear. The CDR3 consists of 13 residues. V lost 6 bases, J lost 2 bases, and 10 bases lay in between. Germline CDR1 SQVTM, CDR2 ANQGSEA. In DNA form, the CDR3 reads TGCAGCGTGTCAAAGGAAAACACCGGGGAGCTGTTTTTT. Protein product: CSVSKENTGELFF.